These 11 T cell receptor beta chains came from one sample sequenced in a study of CD8 T cells in ankylosing spondylitis. Broader study findings: Ankylosing spondylitis blood appeared to carry a characteristic TCR beta motif of several highly homologous variants.

One entry per CDR3 protein, called by TCRdb with MiXCR from the 5' RACE reads. The sample holds hundreds of thousands of distinct CDR3 sequences, about 16% seen once. These TCRs' antigens remain unknown. Sequencing was carried out using blood, either unsorted or a sorted T cell fraction (not recorded which). These receptors originate from a male donor with ankylosing spondylitis.

The sample holds a few counts of this clonotype. The chain combines TRBV10-3 with TRBJ2-3, with TRBD2 matching over 9 bases. The V and J ends lost 0 bases and 3 bases, in that order; junction bases with no gene match: 16. Germline-derived CDR1 and CDR2 are ENHRY and SYGVKD. There are 20 residues in the CDR3. DNA of the CDR3: TGTGCCATCAGTGAGTCGACAAGCGGGAGGACTCAAACACAGACAGATACGCAGTATTTT. Residues: CAISESTSGRTQTQTDTQYF.

This clonotype was counted ten times or more. V usage is TRBV20-1 and J usage is TRBJ2-1; D tentatively fits TRBD1 or TRBD2 (6 bases each). V gave up 1 base and J gave up 8 bases, with 9 bases separating them. The CDR3 spans 12 residues. Germline V gene sequence: CDR1 DFQATT, CDR2 SNEGSKA (reference sequence). CDR3 in DNA: TGCAGTGCTAGAGGGGGGGCCTATGAGCAGTTCTTC. It yields the protein CSARGGAYEQFF.

The sample holds a few counts of this clonotype. The chain employs TRBV27 and TRBJ2-3; no firm D call. This CDR3 contains 15 residues. With 5 bases removed from V and 1 base from J, the gap between germline ends came to 13 bases. Germline-derived CDR1 and CDR2 are MNHEY and SMNVEV (reference sequence). The CDR3 DNA follows: TGTGCCAGCAGTCGAGGAGTTTCAGGCACAGATACGCAGTATTTT. It specifies CASSRGVSGTDTQYF.

The chain couples TRBV7-9 to TRBJ2-5; 8 bases map to TRBD1. Germline CDR1 and CDR2: SEHNR and FQNEAQ (reference sequence). This CDR3 region has 15 residues. Unmatched junction bases numbered 8, after V lost 6 bases and J lost 2 bases. The CDR3 loop is CASSYGQGRQETQYF. As DNA, the CDR3 is TGTGCCAGCAGTTACGGACAGGGAAGACAAGAGACCCAGTACTTC.

In the case of this clonotype: It is likely a read error, because the conserved phenylalanine at the end of the CDR3 is missing. This chain uses TRBV7-9 with TRBJ2-2, with TRBD2 as a possible D gene (6 bases). The V end lost 8 bases, the J end lost 0 bases, and 16 bases lay between the germline ends. The CDR3 spans 16 residues. Germline V gene lookup returns CDR1 SEHNR and CDR2 FQNEAQ (reference sequence). The CDR3 coding sequence is TGTGCCAGCCAGCCGATTGGCGGGGCGAACACCGGGGAGCTGTTTCTT. Translated: CASQPIGGANTGELFL.

This clonotype was seen a few times. The rearrangement joins TRBV5-1 to TRBJ1-1; D unresolved. The germline CDR1 and CDR2 sequences are SGHRS and YFSETQ. V lost 0 bases to trimming and J lost 1 base, with 13 bases between them. This CDR3 has 16 amino acids. The CDR3 coding sequence is TGCGCCAGCAGCTTGGCCCTACGGAACAGGAACACTGAAGCTTTCTTT. It translates to CASSLALRNRNTEAFF.

This clonotype has just a few counts. The rearrangement joins TRBV7-9 to TRBJ2-3; 8 bases are a match to TRBD2. The CDR3 is 16 residues long. CDR1 and CDR2 (germline): SEHNR, FQNEAQ (reference sequence). V lost 8 bases and J lost 4; bases outside the gene matches: 14. The CDR3 region is CASGEGTRGTADTQYF. CDR3 DNA sequence: TGTGCCAGCGGCGAAGGGACTAGAGGTACCGCAGATACGCAGTATTTT.

V gene TRBV27 combines with J gene TRBJ1-5; 7 nucleotides align to TRBD1. With 5 bases clipped from V and 3 bases from J, the junction kept 4 bases outside the gene matches. Germline V gives CDR1 MNHEY, CDR2 SMNVEV (reference sequence). The CDR3 covers 14 residues. CDR3 loop: CASSNDRVNQPQHF. CDR3 sequence (DNA): TGTGCCAGCAGTAACGACAGGGTCAATCAGCCCCAGCATTTT.

V and J are TRBV20-1 and TRBJ1-5; D uncertain. Between the trimmed V and J ends, which lost 0 bases and 0 bases, there was a span of 6 bases. CDR1 is DFQATT and CDR2 is SNEGSKA in the germline V gene (reference sequence). The CDR3 has 14 residues. The CDR3 is CSAREGYSNQPQHF. The DNA for the CDR3 is TGCAGTGCTAGAGAAGGATATAGCAATCAGCCCCAGCATTTT.

This clonotype was seen at least ten times. The rearrangement links TRBV5-1 to TRBJ2-7; weak D call: TRBD1 (6 bases). The CDR3 contains 14 residues. V lost 0 bases to trimming and J lost 6 bases, with 13 bases between them. The germline V gene has CDR1 SGHRS and CDR2 YFSETQ. This chain's CDR3 is CASSLGQATFEQYF. In DNA form, the CDR3 reads TGCGCCAGCAGCTTGGGACAGGCTACTTTCGAGCAGTACTTC. Looking up the rest from reference TRBV5-1 and TRBJ2-7 gives the full variable domain: KAGVTQTPRYLIKTRGQQVTLSCSPISGHRSVSWYQQTPGQGLQFLFEYFSETQRNKGNFPGRFSGRQFSNSRSEMNVSTLELGDSALYLCASSLGQATFEQYFGPGTRLTVT.

The CDR3 DNA reads as TGTGCCAGCAGTTTTTCAGGGGTGGTGGGCTACACCTTC. Residues: CASSFSGVVGYTF. This rearrangement joins TRBV27 to TRBJ1-2; a weak D match, TRBD1 (6 bases). Germline V lookup: CDR1 MNHEY, CDR2 SMNVEV (reference sequence). The CDR3 has 13 residues. Trimming shortened V by 3 bases and J by 8 bases, and 13 bases separated the two germline ends.